The T cell receptor beta chain under discussion was sequenced for a study of OX40 agonist ivuxolimab in advanced cancers. Study details: Around 40% of patients had received prior checkpoint inhibitor therapy.

Repertoires were generated with immunoSEQ multiplex PCR, while TCRdb's copy carries only in-frame clones and drops some. The sample has fewer than 85,000 clones, around 86% seen once; the top ten hold 0.8% to 1%. Note on this clone: Its antigen remains unidentified.

Study observations and caveats: More expanded clones were seen, on average, in CD8+ T cells than in CD4+. Low normalized T-cell clonal expansion was additionally recorded for some nonresponders.

The CDR3 has 15 amino acids. Germline CDR1 is MNHEY and CDR2 is SMNVEV (reference sequence). V lost 7 bases, J lost 0 bases, and 16 bases lay in between. V usage is TRBV27 and J usage is TRBJ2-7; D gene unclear. The sequenced sample was CD4+ or CD8+ T cells sorted from blood, obtained in a trial of the OX40 agonist ivuxolimab. This TCR came from an adult with an advanced solid tumor such as melanoma, head and neck, liver or kidney cancer. Here the CDR3 reads CASKFRTEFSYEQYF. The CDR3 DNA follows: TGTGCCAGCAAGTTCCGGACGGAGTTCTCCTACGAGCAGTACTTC.